A selection of T cell receptor beta chains follows, all from one sample in a study of T cells in Graves' hyperthyroidism and ophthalmopathy. TCRdb re-called the multiplex PCR reads through MiXCR, storing one row per CDR3 protein. The sample contains approximately 600,000 distinct CDR3 sequences, approximately 14% of which appear only once. Sequencing used blood. All receptors come from a woman aged 40 to 55 with Graves' ophthalmopathy. CDR3s include the opening cysteine and the closing phenylalanine or tryptophan. The size entry is marked missing in some rows and otherwise reads once, few, many or a size class.

clone size	V gene	J gene	CDR3 protein
many	TRBV30	TRBJ1-1	CACRWGSLTEAFF
many	TRBV7-9	TRBJ2-7	CASSSVPYEQYF
many	TRBV7-2	TRBJ1-2	CASSSSSRGLYGYTF
few	TRBV9	TRBJ2-7	CASSAGRSETYEQYF
many	TRBV28	TRBJ1-1	CASSLGWGSNMNTEAFF
few	TRBV12-3/TRBV12-4	TRBJ2-7	CASSLMSRGVKTSGRQDEQYF
many	TRBV28	TRBJ1-5	CASSLSGGTYSNQPQHF
many	TRBV5-1	TRBJ2-7	CASSLAAPLGEQYF
many	TRBV27	TRBJ2-7	CASSLERGLSYEQYF
NA	TRBV3-1	TRBJ1-4	CASSQQGAGEKLFF
many	TRBV20-1	TRBJ1-3	CSAQASGTGDGNTIYF
many	TRBV20-1	TRBJ2-7	CSAPGDYYYEQYF
many	TRBV14	TRBJ1-1	CASSQVVNTEAFF
few	TRBV11-3	TRBJ2-5	CASSPPRSGRWIETQYF
many	TRBV11-2	TRBJ2-5	CASSYGTSGRALETQYF
many	TRBV12-3/TRBV12-4	TRBJ2-7	CASSHNSFLGYEQYF
many	TRBV28	TRBJ2-7	CASDGTSGLGEQYF
many	TRBV30	TRBJ1-2	CAWDRNSFYGYTF
NA	TRBV5-5	TRBJ1-5	CASSLADEQPQHF
NA	TRBV30	TRBJ2-1	CAWMGTSGPTGSYNEQFF
many	TRBV7-9	TRBJ2-7	CASSLDSYAYEQYF
NA	TRBV4-1	TRBJ1-1	CASSWREGNTEAFF
many	TRBV2	TRBJ1-2	CASSELLGGYTF
few	TRBV6-2/TRBV6-3	TRBJ2-1	CASSFTGLASSTGDNEQFF
many	TRBV30	TRBJ1-2	CAGRNRGLNYGYTF
many	TRBV9	TRBJ2-7	CASSSEDRGGSEQYF
NA	TRBV7-6	TRBJ2-7	CASSLAGGSDQYF
many	TRBV7-2	TRBJ2-5	CASSLAAGGLETQYF
many	TRBV20-1	TRBJ2-7	CSARKNEQYF
many	TRBV28	TRBJ2-1	CASSLVGYNEQFF
many	TRBV27	TRBJ1-5	CASSPTPDRVGDQPQHF
many	TRBV30	TRBJ2-5	CALVTQGETQYF
many	TRBV6-5	TRBJ2-7	CASLPARGSYEQYF
many	TRBV14	TRBJ2-7	CASSQRERPYEQYF
many	TRBV6-1	TRBJ2-7	CASSGDSKGSYEQYF
many	TRBV7-3	TRBJ1-2	CASSFTPRDGYTF
NA	TRBV27	TRBJ2-7	CASSLTSGVEYF
few	TRBV20-1	TRBJ2-7	CSERGRGLYEQYF
many	TRBV12-3/TRBV12-4	TRBJ2-7	CASSLSLEQYF
NA	TRBV10-2	TRBJ2-2	CASSTMSGSNTGELFF
NA	TRBV11-2	TRBJ2-7	CASRNPGLGTYEQYF
many	TRBV14	TRBJ2-5	CASSPLLAGETQYF
NA	TRBV6-1	TRBJ1-1	CASSPGPGGHAFF
few	TRBV19	TRBJ1-1	CASSISGTGDTEAFF